Included here is one TCR beta chain sequence, with context. Its antigen remains unidentified. This specimen comes from a study of CD8 T cells in ankylosing spondylitis. Study outcomes and limitations: Reports say disease-linked clones showed up significantly more in matched ankylosing spondylitis synovial fluid. There was a TCR beta motif, made of eight highly homologous variants, that appeared characteristic of ankylosing spondylitis blood.

Germline V gene data show CDR1 as MNHEY and CDR2 as SVGEGT. With 7 bases clipped from V and 5 bases from J, the junction kept 11 bases outside the gene matches. This CDR3 is 15 amino acids long. TCRdb re-analysed the 5' RACE reads in MiXCR, keeping a single row per CDR3 protein. The table lists around 440,000 distinct CDR3 sequences, roughly 15% of them singletons. This rearrangement joins TRBV6-2 or TRBV6-3 to TRBJ1-2, with 9 bases aligning to TRBD1. Source material: blood, either unsorted or a sorted T cell fraction (not recorded which). The clonotype comes from a male donor with ankylosing spondylitis. In DNA, the CDR3 is TGTGCCAGCATTCTCAACAGGGGGCAGAGGTATGGCTACACCTTC. Translation: CASILNRGQRYGYTF.